The clone carrying this TCR beta chain has just a few counts. Its antigen is currently unknown. Using immunoSEQ multiplex PCR, the repertoire was profiled, and TCRdb retains in-frame clones only, with some absent. The sample carries more than 30,000 clones, approximately 85% recorded once. This record comes from a study of PD-1 blockade in mismatch repair-deficient tumors. Germline CDR1 and CDR2: LGHNT and FRNRAP. The V gene lost 7 bases and the J gene lost 4 bases, with 8 bases spanning the gap. CDR3 size: 11 residues. Findings and limits, study-wide: Rapid post-treatment expansion, then contraction, generally preceding radiologic response, marked tumor-resident clones.

The starting material was peripheral blood, obtained 76 weeks after starting pembrolizumab. This clonotype originated in an adult with mismatch repair-deficient cancer. The chain employs TRBV12-5 and TRBJ2-7; D unresolved. In DNA, the CDR3 is TGTGCTAGTGCCATTTATTACGAGCAGTACTTC. It is translated as CASAIYYEQYF.